These 9 T cell receptor beta chains were all obtained from the same sample, sequenced in a study of cytomegalovirus exposure and HLA in healthy donors. The primer mix had 60 Vbeta and 13 Jbeta primers. Repertoires were generated with immunoSEQ multiplex PCR, while TCRdb's copy carries only in-frame clones and drops some. Among fewer than 250,000 clones listed, 80% to 90% were seen once. What was sequenced was PBMCs. Receptors originate from a man aged 25 to 40 in good health and CMV-seronegative.

The rearrangement joins TRBV5-1 to TRBJ2-1; 11 bases agree with TRBD2. V trimming: 2 bases; J trimming: 7 bases; junction bases outside the gene matches: 17. CDR1 SGHRS and CDR2 YFSETQ come from the germline V gene. The CDR3 consists of 19 residues. The CDR3 DNA reads TGCGCCAGCAGCTTCTTGGCTAGCGGGGGGCTGCCAGGTATTAATGAGCAGTTCTTC. Its translation: CASSFLASGGLPGINEQFF.

V and J are TRBV27 and TRBJ2-3; D possibly corresponds to TRBD2 (6 bases). There are 14 residues in the CDR3. Germline assignment: CDR1 MNHEY and CDR2 SMNVEV (reference sequence). V was shortened by 5 bases and J by 0 bases, with 9 bases between the two germline ends. CDR3 region: CASSDGTSTDTQYF. The CDR3 DNA is TGTGCCAGCAGTGACGGGACTAGCACAGATACGCAGTATTTT.

The chain employs TRBV29-1 and TRBJ1-2, with D perhaps TRBD1 (6 bases). The CDR3 spans 12 residues. Germline values: CDR1 SQVTM, CDR2 ANQGSEA. V lost 3 bases to trimming and J lost 5 bases, with 10 bases between them. The CDR3: CSVDRGGYGYTF. CDR3 DNA sequence: TGCAGCGTTGACAGGGGTGGGTATGGCTACACCTTC.

The rearrangement links TRBV5-4 to TRBJ1-2; a weak D match, TRBD1 (6 bases). The ends were cut back, 2 bases at V and 6 bases at J, with 11 bases in the middle. From germline, CDR1 is SGHNT and CDR2 YYREEE (reference sequence). The CDR3 is 13 residues long. As DNA, the CDR3 is TGTGCCAGCAGCTTCCAGGCAGGGGATGGCTACACCTTC. Translating gives CASSFQAGDGYTF.

J is TRBJ2-7 and V is TRBV29-1; possibly TRBD1 for D (5 bases). Germline CDR1 SQVTM, CDR2 ANQGSEA. This CDR3 is built from 13 residues. Trimming removed 4 bases from V and 0 bases from J, with 10 bases in between. The CDR3 reads CSVAGRASYEQYF. The DNA of the CDR3 is TGCAGCGTTGCAGGCAGGGCCTCCTACGAGCAGTACTTC.

The V call is TRBV4-1, the J call TRBJ2-1; TRBD1 matches at 8 bases. The CDR3 is made up of 16 amino acids. CDR1 MGHRA and CDR2 YSYEKL come from the germline V gene. The trim removed 3 bases at V and 5 bases at J, leaving 9 bases unmatched. The DNA for the CDR3 is TGCGCCAGCAGCCAGTGGGCAGGGGGCGCGAACAATGAGCAGTTCTTC. Amino acid sequence: CASSQWAGGANNEQFF.

V and J are TRBV30 and TRBJ2-3, with D uncertain. Germline V gene lookup returns CDR1 GTSNPN and CDR2 SVGIG (reference sequence). V shed 3 bases and J shed 6 bases, with 10 bases lying between them. The CDR3 spans 12 residues. The CDR3 here is CAWRRDSDTQYF. The CDR3 DNA follows: TGTGCCTGGAGGCGAGATTCGGATACGCAGTATTTT.

The V gene is TRBV18, the J gene TRBJ2-5; D gene uncertain. Germline values: CDR1 KGHSH, CDR2 LQKENI. Trimming removed 3 bases at V and 2 bases at J, with 10 bases between. The CDR3 contains 14 residues. In DNA, the CDR3 is TGTGCCAGCTCACCTACTATTATACAAGAGACCCAGTACTTC. Its translation: CASSPTIIQETQYF.

Written as DNA, the CDR3 is TGTGCCAGCAGTGAGGGCGGGGGGCCTAACACCGGGGAGCTGTTTTTT. Its translation is CASSEGGGPNTGELFF. The V call is TRBV2, the J call TRBJ2-2, with 8 nucleotides matching TRBD2. The germline gives CDR1 SNHLY, CDR2 FYNNEI. The CDR3 contains 16 residues. After removal of 3 bases from V and 2 bases from J, the junction contained 5 bases not matched to a gene.